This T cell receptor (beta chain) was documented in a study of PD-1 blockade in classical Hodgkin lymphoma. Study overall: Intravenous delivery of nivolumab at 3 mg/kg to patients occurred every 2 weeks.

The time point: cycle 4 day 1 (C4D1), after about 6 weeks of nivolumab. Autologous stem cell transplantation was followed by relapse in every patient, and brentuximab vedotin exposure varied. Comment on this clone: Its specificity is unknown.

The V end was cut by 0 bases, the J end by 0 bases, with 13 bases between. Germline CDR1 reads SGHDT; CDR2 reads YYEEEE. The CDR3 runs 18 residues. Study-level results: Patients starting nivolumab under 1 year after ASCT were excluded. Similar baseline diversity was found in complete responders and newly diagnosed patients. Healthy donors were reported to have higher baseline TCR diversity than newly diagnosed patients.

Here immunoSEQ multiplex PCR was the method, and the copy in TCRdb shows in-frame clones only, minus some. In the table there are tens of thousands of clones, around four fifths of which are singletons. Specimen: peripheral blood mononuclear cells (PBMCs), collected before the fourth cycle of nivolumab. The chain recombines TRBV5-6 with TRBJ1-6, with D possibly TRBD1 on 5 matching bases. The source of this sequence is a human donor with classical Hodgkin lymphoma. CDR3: CASSLAGLLSSYNSPLHF. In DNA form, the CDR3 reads TGTGCCAGCAGCTTGGCGGGACTCCTGAGCTCCTATAATTCACCCCTCCACTTT.